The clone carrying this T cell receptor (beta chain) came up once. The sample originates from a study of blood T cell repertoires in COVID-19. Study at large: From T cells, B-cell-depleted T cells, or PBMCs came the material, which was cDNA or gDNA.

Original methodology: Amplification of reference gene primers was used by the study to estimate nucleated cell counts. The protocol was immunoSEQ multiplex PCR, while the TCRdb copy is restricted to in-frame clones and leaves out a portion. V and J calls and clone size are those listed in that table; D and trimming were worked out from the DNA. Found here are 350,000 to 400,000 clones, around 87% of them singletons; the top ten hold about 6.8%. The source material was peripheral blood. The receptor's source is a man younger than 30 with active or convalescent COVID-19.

CDR3 loop: CASSGGTGKNEKLFF. The DNA for the CDR3 is TGTGCCAGCAGCGGAGGGACAGGGAAGAATGAAAAACTGTTTTTT. The chain couples TRBV5-6 to TRBJ1-4, with 9 positions matching TRBD1. The CDR3 totals 15 residues. Germline values: CDR1 SGHDT, CDR2 YYEEEE. V shed 4 bases and J 5 bases; nucleotides not matched to a gene: 6.